The 8 T cell receptor beta chains given below trace back to one sample, sequenced in a study of blood T cell repertoires in COVID-19. TCRdb keeps only in-frame clones here, not all; method: immunoSEQ multiplex PCR. The sample lists under 85,000 clones, approximately 80% occurring once. The sample consisted of peripheral blood. The receptors shown here come from a man under 40 with COVID-19, enrolled during active disease.

The rearrangement joins TRBV4-1 to TRBJ2-7, with TRBD2 identical over 9 bases. Germline V gene lookup returns CDR1 MGHRA and CDR2 YSYEKL. This CDR3 is built from 15 residues. Trimming cost V 4 bases and J 7 bases; bases outside gene matches: 11. The CDR3 here is CASSRGTSLFTEQYF. The DNA of the CDR3 is TGCGCCAGCAGCCGAGGGACTAGCTTATTTACGGAGCAGTACTTC.

The rearrangement uses TRBV6-5 and TRBJ1-5, with 8 bases that match TRBD1. Germline CDR1 and CDR2: MNHEY and SVGAGI. There are 13 residues in the CDR3. The CDR3 DNA reads TGTGGGACAGGGCAGAATAGCAATCAGCCCCAGCATTTT. Translating it yields CGTGQNSNQPQHF.

J is TRBJ2-1 and V is TRBV19; the match to TRBD2 covers 9 bases. This CDR3 region has 16 residues. Germline V gene sequence: CDR1 LNHDA, CDR2 SQIVND (reference sequence). V lost 6 bases and J lost 2; bases outside the gene matches: 8. The CDR3 DNA sequence: TGTGCCAGTAGCTTCGGACTAGCGAAGACCTACAATGAGCAGTTCTTC. Translating gives CASSFGLAKTYNEQFF.

The rearrangement joins TRBV5-1 to TRBJ1-4; 9 bases are a match to TRBD1. V trimming: 4 bases; J trimming: 6 bases; junction bases outside the gene matches: 4. CDR3 size: 14 residues. Per germline, CDR1 SGHRS and CDR2 YFSETQ. CDR3 DNA: TGCGCCAGCAGCACAGGGGGCGTCGATGAAAAACTGTTTTTT. Protein: CASSTGGVDEKLFF.

The J gene is TRBJ1-1, the V gene TRBV6-6, with D hard to call. Per germline, CDR1 MNHNY and CDR2 SVGAGI (reference sequence). Trimming took 8 bases from V and 8 from J, leaving 15 bases between them. The CDR3 sequence is 12 residues long. DNA for the CDR3: TGTGCCAGCTTGCCGAGGCGAGGGGAAGCTTTCTTT. This codes for CASLPRRGEAFF.

V usage is TRBV30 and J usage is TRBJ1-3; no firm D call. The CDR3 runs to 13 residues. The V end was cut by 5 bases, the J end by 7 bases, with 15 bases between. Germline V gene lookup returns CDR1 GTSNPN and CDR2 SVGIG (reference sequence). CDR3 coding DNA: TGTGCCTGGGACCCGCGGGAATTCAACACCATATATTTT. This sequence encodes CAWDPREFNTIYF.

The chain's CDR3 is CASSAPEGTVYNEQFF. CDR3 DNA: TGTGCCAGCAGCGCCCCCGAGGGGACAGTCTACAATGAGCAGTTCTTC. The chain joins TRBV5-5 to TRBJ2-1; 7 bases are shared with TRBD1. The CDR3 is made up of 16 amino acids. Germline values: CDR1 SGHKS, CDR2 YYEKEE (reference sequence). V trimming: 4 bases; J trimming: 3 bases; junction bases outside the gene matches: 10. The whole variable domain, remainder taken from reference TRBV5-5 and TRBJ2-1, is DAGVTQSPTHLIKTRGQQVTLRCSPISGHKSVSWYQQVLGQGPQFIFQYYEKEERGRGNFPDRFSARQFPNYSSELNVNALLLGDSALYLCASSAPEGTVYNEQFFGPGTRLTVL.

The sample holds one count of this clone. The rearrangement links TRBV29-1 to TRBJ2-7; 9 positions agree with TRBD1. J gave up 5 bases and V 4 bases, and 3 bases lay outside the gene matches. From germline, CDR1 is SQVTM and CDR2 ANQGSEA. The CDR3 is made up of 12 amino acids. This chain's CDR3 is CSVGGTGNEQYF. The CDR3 DNA reads as TGCAGCGTTGGCGGGACAGGGAACGAGCAGTACTTC.